In this sample, the clone carrying this TCR beta chain turned up a few times. The CDR3 runs to 14 residues. V lost 3 bases and J 2 bases, leaving 11 bases between the germline ends. CDR1 is SGHKS, CDR2 YYEKEE, per germline (reference sequence). No ophthalmopathy progression within 18 months constituted stable Graves' hyperthyroidism. Every diagnosis used clinical symptoms, serum thyroxine and TRAb, thyroid ultrasound and orbital computed tomography. These data are taken from a study of T cells in Graves' hyperthyroidism and ophthalmopathy. RNA transcripts provided the source from which TCR beta CDR3 regions were amplified. HTBI primers were the set used in a first-round RT-PCR of the TCR CDR3. TCRdb redid the calling of the multiplex PCR reads with MiXCR, one entry per CDR3 protein. Of roughly 380,000 distinct CDR3 sequences listed, over 11% are singletons.

The sample taken for sequencing was blood. The sequence derives from a woman aged 60-70 years with Graves' hyperthyroidism. The V gene is TRBV5-5, the J gene TRBJ1-1; the D gene is possibly TRBD1 (5 bases). CDR3 nucleotides: TGTGCCAGCAGCTGGGGACCGAGAAACACTGAAGCTTTCTTT. Its protein product is CASSWGPRNTEAFF.